The rows below give T cell receptor beta chains drawn from one sample of a study of T cell repertoires in cytomegalovirus infection. In TCRdb, the reads were re-called with MiXCR into one record per CDR3 protein. The profile shows about 76,000 distinct CDR3 sequences, 3% to 4.5% of them singletons. Sequencing was done on a sample of PBMCs. The receptors stem from a human donor in good health (CMV status not recorded). Some clones in this sample may be carry-over from other donors' samples. Each CDR3 is given without its conserved first and last residue.

TRBV20-1	TRBJ1-2	SAKDWNYGYT
TRBV27	TRBJ2-1	ASSLRLAGGRYNEQF
TRBV29-1	TRBJ1-2	SVEEEQGNYGYT
TRBV9	TRBJ2-6	ASSVRSGSSGANVLT
TRBV5-4	TRBJ1-1	ASSGRRGGTRTTEAF
TRBV20-1	TRBJ2-7	SALGQNYEQY
TRBV6-2/TRBV6-3	TRBJ2-3	ASSYQGRTDTQY
TRBV7-9	TRBJ1-5	ASSLGREPQH
TRBV3-1	TRBJ2-1	ASKLGGAGNEQF
TRBV20-1	TRBJ1-6	SAGGLEGSPLH
TRBV7-2	TRBJ1-2	ASSWQGIGYT
TRBV20-1	TRBJ1-2	SARQNAPLSGYT
TRBV12-3/TRBV12-4	TRBJ1-2	ASRVGGYGYT
TRBV28	TRBJ1-6	ASSSPGRPTSPLH
TRBV7-2	TRBJ1-2	ASSSTWTENYGYT
TRBV6-2/TRBV6-3	TRBJ1-4	ASSYGPDATNEKLF
TRBV6-5	TRBJ2-5	ATLVRGAEETQY
TRBV7-2	TRBJ1-1	ASSLSLNTEAF
TRBV7-9	TRBJ2-7	ASSQTGGDSYEQY
TRBV12-3/TRBV12-4	TRBJ1-2	ASSPRGGPYGYT
TRBV30	TRBJ1-2	AWTRDRDHSNYGYT
TRBV20-1	TRBJ1-1	SARGPASTVQAF
TRBV20-1	TRBJ2-3	SALIGRTDTQY
TRBV6-2/TRBV6-3	TRBJ2-1	ASRGGGVGVSSYNEQF
TRBV28	TRBJ1-5	ASTVALGGNGQPQH
TRBV7-9	TRBJ1-1	ASSPQVGVATEAF
TRBV6-1	TRBJ1-1	ASSRTAMNTEAF
TRBV7-2	TRBJ2-6	ASSPVTSGSGANVLT
TRBV7-2	TRBJ1-1	ASRSTRQGPYTEAF
TRBV19	TRBJ2-2	ASSIRAGSNTGELF
TRBV30	TRBJ2-7	AWRRQVSSYEQY
TRBV7-6	TRBJ1-1	ASSPVGSLGAHTEAF
TRBV7-2	TRBJ2-5	ASSLNRGGETQY